This T cell receptor beta chain came from a study of cytomegalovirus exposure and HLA in healthy donors. Turning to the study itself: A preliminary data release comprised around 85 million unique TCRs obtained from HLA-typed donors. Study observations and caveats: Cytomegalovirus status was reportedly diagnosed by the classifier with high specificity and sensitivity. Follow-up analysis found HLA locus-dependent TCR association rates, highest for DRB1 and lowest for HLA-C. TRBV6-2, TRBV6-3 and some other V segments were excluded as indistinguishable.

Notes on this clone: Its matching antigen is unknown.

PCR primers comprised 60 Vbeta and 13 Jbeta primers. Method: immunoSEQ multiplex PCR; TCRdb's copy keeps in-frame clones and lacks some. This sample has 95,000 to 120,000 clones, with roughly 70% found just once. The CDR3 is 15 residues long. V shed 3 bases and J shed 5 bases, with 13 bases lying between them. The V gene's germline CDR1 is SGHTA and CDR2 FQGTGA. Sequenced: PBMCs. This chain uses TRBV7-3 with TRBJ2-2; a possible D gene is TRBD2 (6 bases). The TCR was taken from a woman between 40 and 55 years old in good health and CMV-seropositive. The CDR3 reads CASSLSGVGTGELFF. The CDR3 DNA is TGTGCCAGCAGCTTGTCGGGGGTTGGAACCGGGGAGCTGTTTTTT. Full variable domain (missing parts from reference TRBV7-3 and TRBJ2-2): GAGVSQTPSNKVTEKGKYVELRCDPISGHTALYWYRQSLGQGPEFLIYFQGTGAADDSGLPNDRFFAVRPEGSVSTLKIQRTERGDSAVYLCASSLSGVGTGELFFGEGSRLTVL.